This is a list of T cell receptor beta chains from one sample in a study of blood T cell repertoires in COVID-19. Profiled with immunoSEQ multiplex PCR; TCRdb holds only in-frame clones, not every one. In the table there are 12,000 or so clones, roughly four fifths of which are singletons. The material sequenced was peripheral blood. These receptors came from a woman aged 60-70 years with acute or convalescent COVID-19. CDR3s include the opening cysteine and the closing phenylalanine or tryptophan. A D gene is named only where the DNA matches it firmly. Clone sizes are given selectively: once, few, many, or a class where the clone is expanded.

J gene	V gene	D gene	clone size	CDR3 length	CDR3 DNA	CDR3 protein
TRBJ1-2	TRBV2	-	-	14	TGTGCCAGCAGGGGCTATGCCCCTAACTATGGCTACACCTTC	CASRGYAPNYGYTF
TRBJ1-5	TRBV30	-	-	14	TGTGCCTGGAGCTCAGGGTCAGGCAATCAGCCCCAGCATTTT	CAWSSGSGNQPQHF
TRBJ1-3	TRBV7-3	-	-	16	TGTGCCAGCAGCTCCGGTGGAGGGAACGTCGGAAACACCATATATTTT	CASSSGGGNVGNTIYF
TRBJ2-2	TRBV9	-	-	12	TGTGCCAGCAGCCCTCTTACCGGGGAGCTGTTTTTT	CASSPLTGELFF
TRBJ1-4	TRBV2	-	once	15	TGTGCCAGCAGTGACAGGGTTACAACTAATGAAAAACTGTTTTTT	CASSDRVTTNEKLFF
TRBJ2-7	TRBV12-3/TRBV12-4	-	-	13	TGTGCCAGCAGTTTCAGGGGCTCCTACGAGCAGTACTTC	CASSFRGSYEQYF
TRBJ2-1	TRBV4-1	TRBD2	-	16	TGCGCCAGCAGCCAGTCTGAGCGGGGAGCCTACAATGAGCAGTTCTTC	CASSQSERGAYNEQFF
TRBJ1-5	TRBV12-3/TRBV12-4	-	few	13	TGTGCCAGCAGCCCCGGGACTAATCAGCCCCAGCATTTT	CASSPGTNQPQHF
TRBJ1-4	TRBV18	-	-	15	TGTGCCAGCTCACCGGGGAGGGCATCTAATGAAAAACTGTTTTTT	CASSPGRASNEKLFF
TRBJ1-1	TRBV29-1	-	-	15	TGCAGCGTTGACACCCACGACAGGTTAAACACTGAAGCTTTCTTT	CSVDTHDRLNTEAFF
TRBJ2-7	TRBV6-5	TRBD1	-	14	TGTGCCAGCAGACAGGGGCCGAGACCCTACGAGCAGTACTTC	CASRQGPRPYEQYF
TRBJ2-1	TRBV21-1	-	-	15	TGTGCCAGCAGCAAACGTGGAGCGGGGGGGCTTGAGCAGTTCTTC	CASSKRGAGGLEQFF
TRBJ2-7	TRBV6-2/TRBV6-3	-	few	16	TGTGCCAGCAGTTACTCGAAGACAAAAGGGGACTACGAGCAGTACTTC	CASSYSKTKGDYEQYF
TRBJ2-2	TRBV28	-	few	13	TGTGCCAGCAGTTCAGGGTCCGGCGGGGAGCTGTTTTTT	CASSSGSGGELFF
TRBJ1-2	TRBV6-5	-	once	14	TGTGCCAGCAGTTACTCGGCAGGGAACTATGGCTACACCTTC	CASSYSAGNYGYTF
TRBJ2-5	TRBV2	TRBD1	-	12	TGTGCCAGCAAAGGGGGCGCGGAGACCCAGTACTTC	CASKGGAETQYF
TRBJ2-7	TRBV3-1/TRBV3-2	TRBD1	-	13	TGTGCCAGCAGCCCCGGGACAGGCTACGAGCAGTACTTC	CASSPGTGYEQYF
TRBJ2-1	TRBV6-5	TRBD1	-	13	TGTGCCAGCAGTACGACAGGGGGCAATGAGCAGTTCTTC	CASSTTGGNEQFF
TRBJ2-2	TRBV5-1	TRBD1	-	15	TGCGCCAGCAGCCCTCGACAGGGGAGCACCGGGGAGCTGTTTTTT	CASSPRQGSTGELFF
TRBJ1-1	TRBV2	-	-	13	TGTGCCAGCAGTGGGATCAGGGATACTGAAGCTTTCTTT	CASSGIRDTEAFF
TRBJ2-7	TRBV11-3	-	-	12	TGTGCCAGCAGTCCGCGGGACTACGAGCAGTACTTC	CASSPRDYEQYF
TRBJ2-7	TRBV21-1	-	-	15	TGTGCCAGCAGCAAAGAAATACCCTCAAGAGACGAGCAGTACTTC	CASSKEIPSRDEQYF
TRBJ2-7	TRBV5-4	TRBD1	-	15	TGTGCCAGCACCCACCGGGGGACAGGGGCCGTCGAGCAGTACTTC	CASTHRGTGAVEQYF
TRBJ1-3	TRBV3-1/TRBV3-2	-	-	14	TGTGCCAGCAGCACCGGGGTCAGGGGAAACACCATATATTTT	CASSTGVRGNTIYF
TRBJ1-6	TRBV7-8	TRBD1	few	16	TGTGCCAGCAGCACGAGGGACAGGGGCTATAATTCACCCCTCCACTTT	CASSTRDRGYNSPLHF